Sequencing of this T cell receptor (beta chain) was carried out in a study of blood T cells in healthy people across ages. Background on the study: Per two T cells, template switching captured roughly one barcoded beta molecule. Study-level results: It was found that TCR beta diversity correlated strongly with the percentage of naive T cells.

Per the germline V gene, CDR1 is SQVTM and CDR2 is ANQGSEA. Trimming cost V 7 bases and J 5 bases, with 17 bases left between them. The CDR3 loop spans 13 amino acids. Points on this clonotype: As yet, its antigen is unknown.

Primed by a sample-barcoded 5' primer and a J-beta primer mix, a second PCR proceeded for about 7 to 11 cycles. Through a template-switch adaptor with 12 random nucleotides, each cDNA molecule received a tag. MiXCR was run by TCRdb on the 5' RACE reads, yielding one entry per CDR3 protein. The table records over 1,500,000 distinct CDR3 sequences, approximately 40% of them present only once. Healthy Caucasian individuals from Russia aged roughly 6 to 95 were enrolled as donors. The sequence was collected from a human donor in good health. V usage is TRBV29-1 and J usage is TRBJ1-1; TRBD1 might be the D (5 bases). Sequenced sample: blood. This CDR3 reads CSAKGLWGTEAFF. The CDR3 DNA follows: TGCAGCGCCAAGGGGTTATGGGGAACTGAAGCTTTCTTT.